This record concerns one T cell receptor (beta chain) sequence. Germline-derived CDR1 and CDR2 are GTSNPN and SVGIG (reference sequence). This CDR3 spans 12 amino acids. Trimming took 3 bases from V and 10 from J, leaving 12 bases between them. Produced via immunoSEQ multiplex PCR; TCRdb's table is partial and in-frame only. The sample yields roughly 510,000 clones, 75% to 80% seen once. This sample was included in a study of shared clonotypes between healthy human individuals. V is TRBV30 and J is TRBJ1-4; a possible D gene is TRBD1 (6 bases). Sequenced sample: PBMCs. This clonotype was obtained from a woman in her forties in good health. Some clones in this sample may be carry-over from other donors' samples. The CDR3 sequence: CAWSNREGKLFF. In DNA, the CDR3 is TGTGCCTGGAGCAACAGGGAGGGAAAACTGTTTTTT.